This T cell receptor (beta chain) emerged from a study of CD4 and CD8 cells across lung adenocarcinoma regions. Samples came from patients with localized non-small cell lung adenocarcinoma. The germline CDR1 and CDR2 sequences are SSHAT and FNYEAQ (reference sequence). This CDR3 spans 15 amino acids. TCRdb re-called the PCR reads through MiXCR, storing one row per CDR3 protein. This sample has tens of thousands of distinct CDR3 sequences; approximately 51% occur once, and the top ten carry approximately 48%. This clonotype was counted ten times or more. An end of the junction differs from the germline gene, which may be a read error.

Source material: CD8+ T cells from the center of a lung tumor. The TCR originated in a male donor with lung adenocarcinoma. The CD4 and CD8 labels of this study may be unreliable. The chain recombines TRBV7-7 with TRBJ2-3, with D possibly matching TRBD1 (5 bases). The CDR3 protein is CASSLGQGSTDTQYF. The CDR3 DNA is TGTGCTAGCAGCTTAGGCCAGGGCTCCACAGATACGCAGTATTTT.